Listed below are T cell receptor beta chains from one sample, sequenced in a study of identical twins. TCRdb reanalysed the 5' RACE reads using MiXCR and keeps one entry per CDR3 protein. Of fewer than 800,000 distinct CDR3 sequences in the sample, 7% to 7.5% were seen once. The same specimen was also included in a second study, on yellow fever vaccine responses in identical twins.

The sequenced sample was PBMCs. All receptors derive from a woman between 18 and 29 years old in good health. CDR3s include the opening cysteine and the closing phenylalanine or tryptophan. A D gene is named only where the DNA matches it firmly. The size field is filled for only some rows; it gives once, few, many or a size class.

many	TRBV29-1	TRBJ2-1	-	TGCAGCGTTGCCCCCAGATTGTACAATGAGCAGTTCTTC	CSVAPRLYNEQFF
many	TRBV10-3	TRBJ2-1	TRBD2	TGTGCCATCAGTGAGTCTACTAGCGGGTACAATGAGCAGTTCTTC	CAISESTSGYNEQFF
-	TRBV28	TRBJ2-7	-	TGTGCCAGCAGTTTTCTTAGTCCCAATGGAAAGGAGCAGTACTTC	CASSFLSPNGKEQYF
few	TRBV12-3/TRBV12-4	TRBJ2-7	-	TGTGCCAGCATGTCCTACGAGCAGTACTTC	CASMSYEQYF
-	TRBV12-3/TRBV12-4	TRBJ1-5	-	TGTGCCAGCATGGGGGCTGAGCAGCCCCAGCATTTT	CASMGAEQPQHF
few	TRBV7-3	TRBJ2-7	-	TGTGCCAGCAGCTTAAGCAGGGGCGGCGAGCAGTACTTC	CASSLSRGGEQYF
few	TRBV7-7	TRBJ2-5	TRBD2	TGTGCCAGCAGCACCCTAGCGGGTGGCTTCGGACAAGAGACCCAGTACTTC	CASSTLAGGFGQETQYF
few	TRBV7-6	TRBJ2-7	-	TGTGCCAGCAGCCCCACCCCCTGGGCCTCCTACGAGCAGTACTTC	CASSPTPWASYEQYF
few	TRBV9	TRBJ2-1	TRBD2	TGTGCCAGCAGCGGGACTAGCGGACAAGAGCAGTTCTTC	CASSGTSGQEQFF
-	TRBV28	TRBJ2-3	-	TGTGCCAGCAGTCCCTACGGGGCAGCCGGCACAGATACGCAGTATTTT	CASSPYGAAGTDTQYF
many	TRBV20-1	TRBJ1-6	TRBD1	TGCAGTGCTAGACCGGGCCTACAGGGGAATTCACCCCTCCACTTT	CSARPGLQGNSPLHF
few	TRBV28	TRBJ2-3	TRBD2	TGTGCCAGCAGTTTATTGGGGGGGGTCGCAGATACGCAGTATTTT	CASSLLGGVADTQYF
many	TRBV7-8	TRBJ1-5	TRBD1	TGTGCCAGCAGACGCGGACAGGGGAGCAATCAGCCCCAGCATTTT	CASRRGQGSNQPQHF
few	TRBV3-1	TRBJ2-1	TRBD2	TGTGCCAGCAGCCAAGAGCCCCCGGGACTAGCGGGGGACTCCTACAATGAGCAGTTCTTC	CASSQEPPGLAGDSYNEQFF
many	TRBV10-3	TRBJ1-2	-	TGTGCCATCAGCCAGGACAGTGTAAGCTACACCTTC	CAISQDSVSYTF
many	TRBV2	TRBJ2-1	-	TGTGCCAGCAGCCCAACGACCGGCGGGAATGAGCAGTTCTTC	CASSPTTGGNEQFF
few	TRBV2	TRBJ1-2	-	TGTGCCAGCAGTGTAAGCTTTCCAACAGGGTCTTCTTCCTATGGCTACACCTTC	CASSVSFPTGSSSYGYTF
many	TRBV29-1	TRBJ2-7	TRBD2	TGCAGCGTCCTACCGGGACTAGCGACCTCCGAGCAGTACTTC	CSVLPGLATSEQYF
-	TRBV11-2	TRBJ2-2	-	TGTGCCAGCAGCCCCATTTTGACGAACACCGGGGAGCTGTTTTTT	CASSPILTNTGELFF
many	TRBV7-3	TRBJ2-1	-	TGTGCCAGCAGCTTAACGAGGAGGGGCTCCTACAATGAGCAGTTCTTC	CASSLTRRGSYNEQFF
-	TRBV7-2	TRBJ2-2	TRBD2	TGTGCCAGCAGCATCCCGGGACTAGCGGGAGAAGGCGAGCTGTTTTTT	CASSIPGLAGEGELFF
many	TRBV7-7	TRBJ2-2	TRBD1	TGTGCCAGCAGTTCCGGGACAGACGGGGAGCTGTTTTTT	CASSSGTDGELFF
few	TRBV12-3/TRBV12-4	TRBJ1-1	-	TGTGCCAGCAGTTTTGGCCGGGACACTGAAGCTTTCTTT	CASSFGRDTEAFF
few	TRBV15	TRBJ2-1	-	TGTGCCACCAGCAGAGCTTCCCCCTACAATGAGCAGTTCTTC	CATSRASPYNEQFF
many	TRBV29-1	TRBJ2-7	-	TGCAGCGTGGGGAGCGCCTACGAGCAGTACTTC	CSVGSAYEQYF
-	TRBV28	TRBJ2-1	TRBD2	TGTGCCAGCACTACTAGCGGGAGGGCGAATGAGCAGTTCTTC	CASTTSGRANEQFF
few	TRBV3-1	TRBJ2-1	-	TGTGCCAGCAGCCAAGGCGGCAGCGCCAAAAATGAGCAGTTCTTC	CASSQGGSAKNEQFF
-	TRBV12-3/TRBV12-4	TRBJ2-3	TRBD2	TGTGCCAGCAGCCGGACGGCCAGCGGGAGCGCAGATACGCAGTATTTT	CASSRTASGSADTQYF